This is a list of T cell receptor beta chains from one sample in a study of early stage breast cancer tumors. Data came from immunoSEQ multiplex PCR; TCRdb stores just in-frame clones and leaves some out. The table lists about 30,000 clones, 72% of them singletons. What was sequenced was blood. These receptor sequences come from a person between 50 and 60 years old with breast cancer. Both conserved end residues are part of each CDR3. Fields, in order: D gene, J gene, V gene, CDR3 protein. The D gene is left open where the match is weak.

D: -; J: TRBJ2-7; V: TRBV20-1; CDR3: CSARGASAQYF
D: -; J: TRBJ2-7; V: TRBV11-3; CDR3: CASSLIRGSEQYF
D: -; J: TRBJ1-5; V: TRBV30; CDR3: CAWSAGEDQPQHF
D: -; J: TRBJ2-7; V: TRBV11-1; CDR3: CASSLGGTTSYEQYF
D: TRBD2; J: TRBJ2-1; V: TRBV4-1; CDR3: CASSQGGGEFF
D: -; J: TRBJ1-3; V: TRBV11-3; CDR3: CASSLNSFSGNTIYF
D: -; J: TRBJ1-1; V: TRBV14; CDR3: CASSHFGRGGTEAFF
D: TRBD2; J: TRBJ2-7; V: TRBV30; CDR3: CAWAGGRWDEQYF
D: TRBD1; J: TRBJ1-4; V: TRBV19; CDR3: CASSSGQGAGEKLFF
D: TRBD1; J: TRBJ2-7; V: TRBV6-5; CDR3: CASSPTGLYEQYF